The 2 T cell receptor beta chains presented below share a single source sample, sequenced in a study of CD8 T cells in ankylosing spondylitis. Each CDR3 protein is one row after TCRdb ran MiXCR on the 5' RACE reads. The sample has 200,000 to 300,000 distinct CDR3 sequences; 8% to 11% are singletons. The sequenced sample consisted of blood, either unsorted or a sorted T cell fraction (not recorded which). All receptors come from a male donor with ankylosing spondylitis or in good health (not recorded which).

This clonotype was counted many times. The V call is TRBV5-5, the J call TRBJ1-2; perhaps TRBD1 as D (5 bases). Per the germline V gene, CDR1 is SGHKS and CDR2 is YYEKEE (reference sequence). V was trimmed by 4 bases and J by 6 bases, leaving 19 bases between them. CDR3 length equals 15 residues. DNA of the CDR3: TGTGCCAGCAGCCCCATTCCCAGGGAGTGGGATGGCTACACCTTC. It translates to CASSPIPREWDGYTF.

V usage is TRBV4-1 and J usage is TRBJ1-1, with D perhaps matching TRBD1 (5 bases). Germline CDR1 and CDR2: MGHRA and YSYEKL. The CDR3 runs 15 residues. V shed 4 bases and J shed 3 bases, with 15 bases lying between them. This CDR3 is CASSRDRGLDTEAFF. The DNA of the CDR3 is TGCGCCAGCAGCCGAGACCGGGGGTTGGACACTGAAGCTTTCTTT.